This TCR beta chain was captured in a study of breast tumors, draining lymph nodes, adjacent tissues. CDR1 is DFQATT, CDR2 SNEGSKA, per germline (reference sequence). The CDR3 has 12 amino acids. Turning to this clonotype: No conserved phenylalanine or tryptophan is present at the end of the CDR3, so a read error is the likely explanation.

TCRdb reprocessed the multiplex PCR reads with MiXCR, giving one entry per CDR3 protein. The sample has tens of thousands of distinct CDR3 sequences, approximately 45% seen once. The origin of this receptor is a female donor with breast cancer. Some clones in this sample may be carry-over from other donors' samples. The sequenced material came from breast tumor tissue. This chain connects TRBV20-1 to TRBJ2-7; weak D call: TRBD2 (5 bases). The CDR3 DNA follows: TGCAGCGCCCGAGCGGACTCCTACGAGCAGTACTAC. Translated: CSARADSYEQYY.